This T cell receptor (beta chain) was identified in a study of CD8+ T cells in alopecia areata. Study in general: Patients in the treated group were given tofacitinib by mouth, 5 to 10 mg twice a day. Tofacitinib exposure lasted 6 to 18 months, followed by 6 months off drug. Notes on the study in general: Normal-skin resident alphabeta T cells also appear among scalp sample sequences. During tofacitinib treatment, many expanded lesional clones remained in scalp and blood.

V gave up 5 bases and J gave up 0 bases, with 19 bases separating them. The CDR3 is 17 residues long. Germline V lookup: CDR1 SGHAT, CDR2 FQNNGV. As the sequencing template, cDNA was produced by extracting RNA and reverse transcribing it. This table comes from immunoSEQ multiplex PCR, and its TCRdb copy is limited to in-frame clones, with some not included. The sample includes approximately 65,000 clones, 46% seen only once; the top ten take 20%. This clone showed up just a few times. Its antigen is unknown. Treatment defined: oral pan-JAK inhibitor, 5-10 mg twice daily. The sample here was CD8+ T cells sorted from blood, taken between weeks 36 and 40, from a patient treated with tofacitinib. The receptor was isolated from a human donor with alopecia areata. The rearrangement links TRBV11-2 to TRBJ2-5; D is uncertain. CDR3 DNA sequence: TGTGCCAGCAGCGCCGACTTGTTTCAGATAAACCAAGAGACCCAGTACTTC. Protein sequence: CASSADLFQINQETQYF.